The clone carrying this TCR beta chain was seen more than once but under ten times. Just one base apart from a much larger clone, this may be a read error. The V end lost 6 bases, the J end lost 5 bases, and 14 bases lay between the germline ends. The CDR3 is 13 residues long. Germline assignment: CDR1 SQVTM and CDR2 ANQGSEA. Researchers report isolating at least 6 million PBMCs per sample. Per sample, extraction of total RNA gave at least 6 micrograms in every case. These data originate in a study of blood T cells in healthy people across ages. The use of a sample-barcoded 5' primer and a J-beta primer mix characterized a second PCR of roughly 6 to 11 cycles. Every cDNA was tagged by a template-switch adaptor with 12 random nucleotides. Using its own MiXCR run on the 5' RACE reads, TCRdb lists one record per CDR3 protein. The sample carries hundreds of thousands of distinct CDR3 sequences, 58% recorded once.

What was sequenced was blood. This sequence joins TRBV29-1 and TRBJ2-4; maybe TRBD1 (6 bases). This clonotype was obtained from a man in his thirties or forties in good health. The CDR3 nucleotides read TGCAGCGTCGCCGCAAACAGGGAAAACATTCAGTACTTC. Protein: CSVAANRENIQYF.